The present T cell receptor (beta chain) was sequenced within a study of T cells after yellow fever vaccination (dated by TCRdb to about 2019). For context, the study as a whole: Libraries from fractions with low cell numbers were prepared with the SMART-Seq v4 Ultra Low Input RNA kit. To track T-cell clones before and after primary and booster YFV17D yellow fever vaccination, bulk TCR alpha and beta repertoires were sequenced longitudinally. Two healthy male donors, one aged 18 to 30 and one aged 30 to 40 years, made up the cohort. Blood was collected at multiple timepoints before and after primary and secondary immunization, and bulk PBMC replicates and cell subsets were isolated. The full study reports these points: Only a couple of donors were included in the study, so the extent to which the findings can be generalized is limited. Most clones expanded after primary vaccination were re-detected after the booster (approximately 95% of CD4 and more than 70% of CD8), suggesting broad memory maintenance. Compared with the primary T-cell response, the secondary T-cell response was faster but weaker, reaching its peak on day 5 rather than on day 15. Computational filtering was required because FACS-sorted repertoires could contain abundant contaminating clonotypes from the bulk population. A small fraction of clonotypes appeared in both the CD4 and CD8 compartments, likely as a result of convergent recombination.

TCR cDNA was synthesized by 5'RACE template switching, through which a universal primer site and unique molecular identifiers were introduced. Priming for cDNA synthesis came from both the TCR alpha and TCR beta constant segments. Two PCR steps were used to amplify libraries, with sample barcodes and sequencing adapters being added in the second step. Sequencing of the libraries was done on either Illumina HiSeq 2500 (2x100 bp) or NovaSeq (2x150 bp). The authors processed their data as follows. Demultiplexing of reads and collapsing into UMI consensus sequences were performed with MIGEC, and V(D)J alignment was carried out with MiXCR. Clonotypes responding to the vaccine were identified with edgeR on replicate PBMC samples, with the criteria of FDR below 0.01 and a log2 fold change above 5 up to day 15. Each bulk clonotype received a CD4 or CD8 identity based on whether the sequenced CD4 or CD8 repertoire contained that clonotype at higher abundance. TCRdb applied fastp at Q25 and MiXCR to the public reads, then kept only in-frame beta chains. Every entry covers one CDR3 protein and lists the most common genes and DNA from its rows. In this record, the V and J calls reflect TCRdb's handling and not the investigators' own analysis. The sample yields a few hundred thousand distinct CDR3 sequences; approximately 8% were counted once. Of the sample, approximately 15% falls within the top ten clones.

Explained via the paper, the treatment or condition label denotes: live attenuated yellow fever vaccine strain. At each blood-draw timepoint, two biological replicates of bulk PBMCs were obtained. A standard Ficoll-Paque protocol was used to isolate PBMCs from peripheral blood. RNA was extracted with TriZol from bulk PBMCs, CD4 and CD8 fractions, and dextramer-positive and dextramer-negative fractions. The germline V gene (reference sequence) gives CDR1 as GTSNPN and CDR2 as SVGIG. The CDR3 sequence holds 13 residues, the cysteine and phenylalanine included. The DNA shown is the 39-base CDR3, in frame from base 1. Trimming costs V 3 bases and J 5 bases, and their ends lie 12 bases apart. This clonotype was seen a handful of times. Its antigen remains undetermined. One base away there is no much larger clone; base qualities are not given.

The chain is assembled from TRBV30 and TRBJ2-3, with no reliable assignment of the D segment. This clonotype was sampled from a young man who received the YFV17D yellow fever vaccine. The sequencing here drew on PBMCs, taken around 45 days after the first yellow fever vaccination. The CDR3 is CAWSLGSRDTQYF. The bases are TGTGCCTGGAGCCTAGGGTCGAGAGATACGCAGTATTTT.